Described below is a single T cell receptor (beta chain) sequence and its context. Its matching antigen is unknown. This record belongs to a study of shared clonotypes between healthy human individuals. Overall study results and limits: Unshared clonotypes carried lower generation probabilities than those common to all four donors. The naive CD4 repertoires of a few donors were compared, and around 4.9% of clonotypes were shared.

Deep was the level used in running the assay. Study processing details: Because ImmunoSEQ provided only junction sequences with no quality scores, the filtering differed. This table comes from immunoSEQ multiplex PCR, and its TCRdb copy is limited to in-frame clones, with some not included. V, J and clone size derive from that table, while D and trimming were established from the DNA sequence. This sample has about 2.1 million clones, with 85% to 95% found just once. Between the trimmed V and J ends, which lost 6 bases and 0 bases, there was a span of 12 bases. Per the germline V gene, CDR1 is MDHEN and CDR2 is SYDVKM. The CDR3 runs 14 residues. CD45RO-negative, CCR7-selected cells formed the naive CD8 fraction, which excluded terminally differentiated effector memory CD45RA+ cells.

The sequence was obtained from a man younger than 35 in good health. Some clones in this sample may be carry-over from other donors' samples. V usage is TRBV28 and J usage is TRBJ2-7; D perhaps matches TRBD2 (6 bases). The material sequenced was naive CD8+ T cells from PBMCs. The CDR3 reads CASRAGRYSYEQYF. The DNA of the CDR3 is TGTGCCAGCAGGGCGGGACGCTACTCCTACGAGCAGTACTTC.